The 28 T cell receptor beta chains given below trace back to one sample, sequenced in a study of CD8 T cells in ankylosing spondylitis. Via MiXCR, TCRdb re-called the 5' RACE reads, giving one row per CDR3 protein. The repertoire holds 300,000 to 350,000 distinct CDR3 sequences, with more than 20% as singletons. Material for sequencing was blood, either unsorted or a sorted T cell fraction (not recorded which). These receptors were obtained from a female donor with ankylosing spondylitis or in good health (not recorded which).

This clonotype has a count of ten or more. CDR3: CASRDIYNYGYTF. CDR3 coding DNA: TGTGCCAGCAGGGATATATACAACTATGGCTACACCTTC. This chain joins TRBV12-3 or TRBV12-4 and TRBJ1-2; no firm D call. CDR3 size: 13 residues. V was trimmed by 6 bases and J by 2 bases, leaving 10 bases between them.

This clonotype turned up a few times. The genes are TRBV5-1 and TRBJ2-1; 7 bases line up with TRBD2. This CDR3 has 17 residues. Germline V gives CDR1 SGHRS, CDR2 YFSETQ. V dropped 3 bases and J dropped 0; count of bases not matched to a gene: 9. The CDR3 bases are TGCGCCAGCAGCTCCCCGTCTGGCGGGGGCTCCTACAATGAGCAGTTCTTC. Translating gives CASSSPSGGGSYNEQFF. Full variable domain (outside the CDR3, taken from reference TRBV5-1 and TRBJ2-1): KAGVTQTPRYLIKTRGQQVTLSCSPISGHRSVSWYQQTPGQGLQFLFEYFSETQRNKGNFPGRFSGRQFSNSRSEMNVSTLELGDSALYLCASSSPSGGGSYNEQFFGPGTRLTVL.

This chain links TRBV10-3 with TRBJ1-1, with a tentative D call TRBD1 (6 bases). V lost 2 bases and J 1 base, leaving 8 bases between the germline ends. Per the germline V gene, CDR1 is ENHRY and CDR2 is SYGVKD. This CDR3 region has 14 residues. CDR3: CAISEVRGNTEAFF. DNA for the CDR3: TGTGCCATCAGTGAGGTCAGGGGGAACACTGAAGCTTTCTTT.

This chain connects TRBV6-2 or TRBV6-3 to TRBJ1-1; D is undetermined. Germline V CDR1 and CDR2: MNHEY, SVGEGT. V was cut by 8 bases and J by 4 bases, with 8 bases left in between. The CDR3 consists of 11 residues. The CDR3: CASLRSTEAFF. The CDR3 bases are TGTGCCAGCCTTCGGAGCACTGAAGCTTTCTTT.

There are a few counts of this clonotype. CDR3 protein: CATSRDSTNTEAFF. CDR3 bases: TGTGCCACCAGCAGAGACTCGACCAACACTGAAGCTTTCTTT. The chain is built from TRBV15 and TRBJ1-1; D remains unclear. The germline V gene has CDR1 LNHNV and CDR2 YYDKDF (reference sequence). V was shortened by 0 bases and J by 2 bases, with 7 bases between the two germline ends. This CDR3 is 14 amino acids long. The full variable domain, with the rest looked up from reference TRBV15 and TRBJ1-1, is DAMVIQNPRYQVTQFGKPVTLSCSQTLNHNVMYWYQQKSSQAPKLLFHYYDKDFNNEADTPDNFQSRRPNTSFCFLDIRSPGLGDTAMYLCATSRDSTNTEAFFGQGTRLTVV.

V usage is TRBV7-3 and J usage is TRBJ2-7, with D perhaps matching TRBD2 (5 bases). This CDR3 has 14 amino acids. The germline CDR1 and CDR2 sequences are SGHTA and FQGTGA. V gave up 5 bases and J gave up 7 bases, with 18 bases separating them. The CDR3 DNA is TGTGCCAGCAGCCCAGTCGGACTTCTCCAAGAGCAGTACTTC. Its protein is CASSPVGLLQEQYF.

This clonotype appeared many times. The V call is TRBV20-1, the J call TRBJ2-1; D gene uncertain. Germline CDR1 DFQATT, CDR2 SNEGSKA (reference sequence). Trimming left V 2 bases short and J 6 bases short, with 5 bases between. The CDR3 has 11 residues. This CDR3 reads CSARPFNEQFF. CDR3 DNA sequence: TGCAGTGCTAGACCCTTCAATGAGCAGTTCTTC.

Points on this clonotype: A read error may account for a junction end that differs from germline. J is TRBJ2-5 and V is TRBV6-5, with a possible D match to TRBD2 (5 bases). The length of the CDR3 is 12 residues. Germline V gives CDR1 MNHEY, CDR2 SVGAGI. DNA of the CDR3: TGTGACAGCAGTAACATAGCGGAGACCCAGTACTTC. It specifies CDSSNIAETQYF.

This chain uses TRBV20-1 with TRBJ2-7, with D perhaps assigned TRBD1 or TRBD2 (5 bases each). Trimming removed 5 bases from V and 0 bases from J, with 17 bases in between. Germline V gives CDR1 DFQATT, CDR2 SNEGSKA (reference sequence). The CDR3 is 15 amino acids. The CDR3 DNA sequence: TGCAGTGCTCTTCCCGGGACCGCTCCCTCCTACGAGCAGTACTTC. Translated: CSALPGTAPSYEQYF.

CDR3 loop: CASSLAGGRGTDTQYF. Written as DNA, the CDR3 is TGTGCCAGCAGTTTAGCGGGAGGGCGAGGAACAGATACGCAGTATTTT. The rearrangement links TRBV12-3 or TRBV12-4 to TRBJ2-3, with 7 bases fitting TRBD2. The CDR3 length is 16 residues. V lost 0 bases to trimming and J lost 3 bases; unmatched junction nucleotides: 6.

V is TRBV7-9 and J is TRBJ1-3, with unresolved D. Germline V lookup: CDR1 SEHNR, CDR2 FQNEAQ (reference sequence). V dropped 5 bases and J dropped 0 bases, with 11 bases sitting between them. CDR3 size: 15 residues. The CDR3 here is CASSHRSLSGNTIYF. The CDR3 DNA reads TGTGCCAGCAGCCACAGATCCCTCTCTGGAAACACCATATATTTT.

In DNA, the CDR3 is TGCGCCAGCAGTAGACAGGGGTCCGGTGAAAAACTGTTTTTT. This translates into CASSRQGSGEKLFF. V is TRBV5-1 and J is TRBJ1-4, with 8 bases lining up with TRBD1. Trimming took 5 bases from V and 7 from J; bases not matched to a gene: 7. CDR3 size: 14 residues. Germline V gene sequence: CDR1 SGHRS, CDR2 YFSETQ. The full variable domain, in which reference TRBV5-1 and TRBJ1-4 provide the parts outside the CDR3, is KAGVTQTPRYLIKTRGQQVTLSCSPISGHRSVSWYQQTPGQGLQFLFEYFSETQRNKGNFPGRFSGRQFSNSRSEMNVSTLELGDSALYLCASSRQGSGEKLFFGSGTQLSVL.

This clonotype occurred a few times. In DNA, the CDR3 is TGTGCCAGCCTGAGGGGACTCAGCACCTACGAGCAGTACTTC. Amino acid sequence: CASLRGLSTYEQYF. This chain joins TRBV6-1 and TRBJ2-7; possibly TRBD2 for D (6 bases). The CDR3 has 14 amino acids. V was trimmed by 8 bases and J by 2 bases, leaving 16 bases between them. Germline V CDR1 and CDR2: MNHNS, SASEGT.

The chain is built from TRBV19 and TRBJ2-3; D is undetermined. Deletions cut 3 bases from V and 0 bases from J, with 7 bases between. Per the germline V gene, CDR1 is LNHDA and CDR2 is SQIVND (reference sequence). This CDR3 is 14 amino acids long. CDR3 region: CASSIRWSTDTQYF. The CDR3 nucleotides are TGTGCCAGTAGTATCAGGTGGAGCACAGATACGCAGTATTTT.

The genes are TRBV27 and TRBJ2-1, with 7 positions matching TRBD2. The CDR3 runs to 15 residues. CDR1 MNHEY and CDR2 SMNVEV come from the germline V gene (reference sequence). V dropped 2 bases and J dropped 7; count of bases not matched to a gene: 8. The CDR3 here is CASSLSLAVSNEQFF. The CDR3 DNA reads TGTGCCAGCAGTTTAAGTCTAGCGGTATCTAATGAGCAGTTCTTC.

This clonotype was counted at least ten times. The chain recombines TRBV12-3 or TRBV12-4 with TRBJ2-7, with TRBD1 matching over 8 bases. V was clipped by 2 bases and J by 7 bases; unmatched bases: 4. This CDR3 has 13 amino acids. The CDR3 region has the DNA TGTGCCAGCAGTTTACAGGGGGCGGGGGAGCAGTACTTC. Translation: CASSLQGAGEQYF.

There are a few counts of this clonotype. The rearrangement uses TRBV3-1 and TRBJ2-5; 8 bases fit TRBD1. CDR3 length: 14 amino acids. The germline V gene encodes CDR1 LGHDT and CDR2 YNNKEL (reference sequence). J lost 4 bases, V lost 4 bases, and 5 bases had no gene match. CDR3 residues: CASSPRTGIETQYF. CDR3 nucleotide sequence: TGTGCCAGCAGCCCCCGGACAGGGATAGAGACCCAGTACTTC.

V is TRBV4-3 and J is TRBJ1-1; TRBD1 might be the D (5 bases). This CDR3 contains 15 residues. Per the germline V gene, CDR1 is LGHNA and CDR2 is YSLEER. V was cut by 0 bases and J by 5 bases, with 13 bases left in between. DNA of the CDR3: TGCGCCAGCAGCCAAGATGGGCAGGGTGGGACTGAAGCTTTCTTT. It encodes CASSQDGQGGTEAFF.

This clonotype appeared a few times. V and J are TRBV28 and TRBJ2-1; D ambiguous. Deletions cut 7 bases from V and 9 bases from J, with 13 bases between. The CDR3 runs to 12 residues. Germline V gene sequence: CDR1 MDHEN, CDR2 SYDVKM. The CDR3 bases are TGTGCCAGCACTTCTCTACAAACTGAGCAGTTCTTC. It is translated as CASTSLQTEQFF. Complete variable domain (other parts from reference TRBV28 and TRBJ2-1): DVKVTQSSRYLVKRTGEKVFLECVQDMDHENMFWYRQDPGLGLRLIYFSYDVKMKEKGDIPEGYSVSREKKERFSLILESASTNQTSMYLCASTSLQTEQFFGPGTRLTVL.

A remark on this clonotype: The junction differs from germline at one of its ends, possibly a read error. The rearrangement uses TRBV28 and TRBJ2-3; D ambiguous. Germline V gives CDR1 MDHEN, CDR2 SYDVKM. The CDR3 covers 12 residues. The CDR3 loop reads CASSFDKPYLLF. The CDR3, as DNA: TGTGCCAGCAGTTTCGACAAGCCCTACCTCCTTTTT. Complete variable domain (other parts from reference TRBV28 and TRBJ2-3): DVKVTQSSRYLVKRTGEKVFLECVQDMDHENMFWYRQDPGLGLRLIYFSYDVKMKEKGDIPEGYSVSREKKERFSLILESASTNQTSMYLCASSFDKPYLLFGPGTRLTVL.

This rearrangement joins TRBV6-2 or TRBV6-3 to TRBJ2-1; D call uncertain. CDR1 is MNHEY and CDR2 is SVGEGT in the germline V gene. The ends were cut back, 7 bases at V and 4 bases at J, with 14 bases in the middle. The length of the CDR3 is 14 residues. CDR3 in amino acids: CASMEAMTYNEQFF. The CDR3 coding sequence is TGTGCCAGCATGGAAGCTATGACATACAATGAGCAGTTCTTC.

This clonotype was observed a few times. The chain couples TRBV15 to TRBJ2-7; the match to TRBD2 covers 13 bases. With 0 bases clipped from V and 2 bases from J, the junction kept 1 base outside the gene matches. CDR1 is LNHNV, CDR2 YYDKDF, per germline (reference sequence). CDR3 size: 16 residues. DNA for the CDR3: TGTGCCACCAGCAGAGAAGGGACTAGCGGGGCCTACGAGCAGTACTTC. It yields the protein CATSREGTSGAYEQYF.

The chain uses TRBV11-3 and TRBJ1-2; TRBD1 is a possible D gene (5 bases). CDR3 length equals 16 residues. Trimming stripped 0 bases from V and 7 bases from J, with 18 bases between. Looked up from germline, CDR1 is SGHNT and CDR2 is YENEEA. CDR3 protein: CASSLELGGARGGYTF. CDR3 coding DNA: TGTGCCAGCAGCTTAGAACTTGGAGGGGCACGAGGTGGCTACACCTTC.

The chain has TRBV6-5 and TRBJ1-1, with D uncertain. The V end was cut by 2 bases, the J end by 5 bases, with 12 bases between. The CDR3 spans 14 residues. Germline V gene sequence: CDR1 MNHEY, CDR2 SVGAGI. DNA of the CDR3: TGTGCCAGCAGTTACGAGACCCGGAGAACTGAAGCTTTCTTT. The encoded protein is CASSYETRRTEAFF.

This sequence joins TRBV6-5 and TRBJ2-7; TRBD1 might be the D (6 bases). This CDR3 is built from 13 residues. Germline CDR1 MNHEY, CDR2 SVGAGI. V dropped 2 bases and J dropped 7 bases, with 12 bases sitting between them. The CDR3: CASSYLTGWEQYF. The CDR3, as DNA: TGTGCCAGCAGTTACCTTACAGGGTGGGAGCAGTACTTC.

In its sample, this clonotype was seen a few times. The chain has TRBV28 and TRBJ2-7; D is unclear. The CDR3 covers 14 residues. Trimming cost V 9 bases and J 2 bases, with 17 bases left between them. Germline V gives CDR1 MDHEN, CDR2 SYDVKM. This chain's CDR3 is CASHRAIRAYEQYF. CDR3 nucleotide sequence: TGTGCCAGTCACCGGGCCATAAGAGCCTACGAGCAGTACTTC.

This clonotype has just a few counts. This chain links TRBV20-1 with TRBJ1-2; 12 bases match TRBD1. CDR1 is DFQATT, CDR2 SNEGSKA, per germline (reference sequence). J was trimmed by 6 bases and V by 8 bases; bases with no gene match: 7. The CDR3 runs 13 residues. In DNA, the CDR3 is TGCAGTATTCCGGGACAGGGGGCGAATGGCTACACCTTC. Translation: CSIPGQGANGYTF.

The gene calls are TRBV20-1 and TRBJ2-2, with D maybe TRBD1 (5 bases). The CDR3 loop spans 15 amino acids. V was trimmed by 0 bases and J by 2 bases, leaving 10 bases between them. Germline V gene sequence: CDR1 DFQATT, CDR2 SNEGSKA (reference sequence). The chain's CDR3 is CSARDGQLNTGELFF. The CDR3 region has the DNA TGCAGTGCTAGAGATGGACAACTAAACACCGGGGAGCTGTTTTTT.